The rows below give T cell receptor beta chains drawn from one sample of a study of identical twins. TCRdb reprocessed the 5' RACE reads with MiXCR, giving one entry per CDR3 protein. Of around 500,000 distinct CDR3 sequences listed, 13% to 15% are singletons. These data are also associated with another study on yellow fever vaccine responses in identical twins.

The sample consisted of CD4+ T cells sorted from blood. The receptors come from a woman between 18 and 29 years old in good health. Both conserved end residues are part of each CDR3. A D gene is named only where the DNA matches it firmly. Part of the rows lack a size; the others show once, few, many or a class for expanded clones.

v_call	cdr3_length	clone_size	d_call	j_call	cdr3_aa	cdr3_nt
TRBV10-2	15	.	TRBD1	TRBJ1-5	CASSNQDRGHQPQHF	TGCGCCAGCAGTAACCAGGACAGGGGGCATCAGCCCCAGCATTTT
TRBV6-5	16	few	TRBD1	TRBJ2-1	CASSYGQGRGRDEQFF	TGTGCCAGCAGTTACGGTCAGGGCAGGGGGCGGGATGAGCAGTTCTTC
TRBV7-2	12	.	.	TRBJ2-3	CASTTYPDTQYF	TGTGCCAGCACTACGTATCCAGATACGCAGTATTTT
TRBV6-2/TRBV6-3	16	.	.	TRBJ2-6	CASTDPARSGANVLTF	TGTGCCAGCACTGACCCGGCGCGCTCTGGGGCCAACGTCCTGACTTTC
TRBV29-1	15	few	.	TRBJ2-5	CSVVFLEHKAETQYF	TGCAGCGTTGTATTCCTAGAACACAAGGCGGAGACCCAGTACTTC
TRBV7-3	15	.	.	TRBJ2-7	CASSLTGKGVYEQYF	TGTGCCAGCAGCTTAACGGGGAAGGGGGTCTACGAGCAGTACTTC
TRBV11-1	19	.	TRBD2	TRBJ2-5	CASSPRTGLAGGLLETQYF	TGTGCCAGCAGCCCTCGAACCGGACTAGCGGGGGGGTTATTAGAGACCCAGTACTTC
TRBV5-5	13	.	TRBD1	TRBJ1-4	CASGTGINEKLFF	TGTGCCAGTGGGACAGGTATTAATGAAAAACTGTTTTTT
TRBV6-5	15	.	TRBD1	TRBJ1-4	CASSYTGGTGEKLFF	TGTGCCAGCAGTTACACAGGGGGAACGGGTGAAAAACTGTTTTTT
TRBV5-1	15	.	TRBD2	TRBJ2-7	CASSLIPGLVDEQYF	TGCGCCAGCAGCTTAATTCCGGGACTAGTAGACGAGCAGTACTTC
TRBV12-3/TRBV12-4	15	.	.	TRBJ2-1	CASGIRRRAGDEQFF	TGTGCCAGCGGGATCCGCAGGAGGGCCGGCGATGAGCAGTTCTTC
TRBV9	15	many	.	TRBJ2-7	CASSVAGNQNYEQYF	TGTGCCAGCAGCGTAGCTGGGAACCAGAATTACGAGCAGTACTTC
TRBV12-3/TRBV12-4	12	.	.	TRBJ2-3	CASSSQWSTQYF	TGTGCCAGCAGTTCCCAGTGGAGTACGCAGTATTTT
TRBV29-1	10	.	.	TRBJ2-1	CSGGDNEQFF	TGCAGCGGTGGGGACAATGAGCAGTTCTTC
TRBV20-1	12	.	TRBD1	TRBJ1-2	CSARRGQNGYTF	TGCAGTGCTAGGAGGGGACAGAATGGCTACACCTTC
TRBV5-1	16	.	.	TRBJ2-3	CASSLAVLKVVDTQYF	TGCGCCAGCAGCTTGGCCGTTCTAAAAGTTGTAGATACGCAGTATTTT
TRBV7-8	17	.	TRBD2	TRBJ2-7	CASSLLPVSSGAGEQYF	TGTGCCAGCAGCTTACTCCCAGTTTCTAGCGGGGCGGGGGAGCAGTACTTC
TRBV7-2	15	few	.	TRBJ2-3	CASSLAWDSTDTQYF	TGTGCCAGCAGCTTAGCTTGGGACAGCACAGATACGCAGTATTTT
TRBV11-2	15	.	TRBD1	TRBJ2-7	CASSSTRQGSYEQYF	TGTGCCAGCAGCTCCACGCGACAGGGATCCTACGAGCAGTACTTC
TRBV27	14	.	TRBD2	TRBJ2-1	CASSFLLASNEQFF	TGTGCCAGCAGTTTTTTACTAGCGAGCAATGAGCAGTTCTTC
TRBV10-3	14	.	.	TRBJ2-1	CAIGASMSYNEQFF	TGTGCCATCGGAGCGAGTATGTCCTACAATGAGCAGTTCTTC
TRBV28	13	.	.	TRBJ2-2	CASKSGATGELFF	TGTGCCAGCAAATCTGGGGCCACCGGGGAGCTGTTTTTT
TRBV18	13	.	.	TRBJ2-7	CASSPLNDYEQYF	TGTGCCAGCTCACCATTAAACGACTACGAGCAGTACTTC
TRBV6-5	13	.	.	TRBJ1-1	CASSYSSYTEAFF	TGTGCCAGCAGTTACTCCAGCTACACTGAAGCTTTCTTT
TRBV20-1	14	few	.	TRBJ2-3	CSACRDSYTDTQYF	TGCAGTGCTTGCCGGGACTCTTACACAGATACGCAGTATTTT
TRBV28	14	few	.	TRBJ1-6	CASGRQGGNSPLHF	TGTGCCAGCGGTCGTCAGGGAGGTAATTCACCCCTCCACTTT
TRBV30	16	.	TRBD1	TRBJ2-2	CAWSRPTGIITGELFF	TGTGCCTGGAGTCGACCGACAGGGATCATAACCGGGGAGCTGTTTTTT
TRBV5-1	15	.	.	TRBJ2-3	CASSLVGLGADTQYF	TGCGCCAGCAGCCTGGTCGGGTTGGGGGCAGATACGCAGTATTTT
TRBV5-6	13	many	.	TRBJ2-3	CASSLGVRDTQYF	TGTGCCAGCAGCTTGGGAGTTCGGGATACGCAGTATTTT
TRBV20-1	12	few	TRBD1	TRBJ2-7	CSARTGGREQYF	TGCAGTGCTCGGACAGGGGGGCGCGAGCAGTACTTC
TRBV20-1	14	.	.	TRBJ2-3	CSAYITGRPDTQYF	TGCAGTGCTTACATTACAGGGAGGCCAGATACGCAGTATTTT
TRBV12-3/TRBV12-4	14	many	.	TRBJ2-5	CASGPSGGDRAQYF	TGTGCCAGCGGCCCGTCGGGTGGGGATAGGGCCCAGTACTTC